This T cell receptor (beta chain) was sequenced during a study of T cell responses to AZD1222 COVID-19 vaccine. Whole-study results and caveats: The study found vaccine-associated CD4 TCRs spanning spike, dominant at 160-218 and 743-854.

This table comes from immunoSEQ multiplex PCR, and its TCRdb copy is limited to in-frame clones, with some not included. Seen here are 150,000 or so clones, around 92% observed once, and the top ten hold 3% to 4.5%. This CDR3 has 14 residues. V lost 7 bases, J lost 6 bases, and 13 bases lay in between. Germline CDR1 reads SNHLY; CDR2 reads FYNNEI. The sample holds one count of this clone. Its matching antigen is unknown. The chain uses TRBV2 and TRBJ1-6, with D possibly TRBD1 on 5 matching bases. This TCR derives from an adult who received the AZD1222 COVID-19 vaccine. This specimen was peripheral blood, taken 28 days after the second AZD1222 dose. This chain's CDR3 is CASIQQATNSPLHF. CDR3 nucleotides: TGTGCCAGCATACAACAGGCAACTAATTCACCCCTCCACTTT.